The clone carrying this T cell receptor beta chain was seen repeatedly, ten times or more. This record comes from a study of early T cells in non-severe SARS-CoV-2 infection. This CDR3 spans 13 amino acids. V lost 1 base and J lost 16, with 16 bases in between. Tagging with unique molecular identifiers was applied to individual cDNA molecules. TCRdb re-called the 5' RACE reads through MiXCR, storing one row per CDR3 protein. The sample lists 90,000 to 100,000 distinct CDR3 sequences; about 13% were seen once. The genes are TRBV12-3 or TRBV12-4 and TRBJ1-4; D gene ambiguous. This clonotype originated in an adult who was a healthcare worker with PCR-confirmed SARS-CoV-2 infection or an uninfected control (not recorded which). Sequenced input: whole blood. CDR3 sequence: CASSLGTGSFPFF. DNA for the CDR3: TGTGCCAGCAGTTTAGGAACGGGGTCATTTCCGTTTTTT.